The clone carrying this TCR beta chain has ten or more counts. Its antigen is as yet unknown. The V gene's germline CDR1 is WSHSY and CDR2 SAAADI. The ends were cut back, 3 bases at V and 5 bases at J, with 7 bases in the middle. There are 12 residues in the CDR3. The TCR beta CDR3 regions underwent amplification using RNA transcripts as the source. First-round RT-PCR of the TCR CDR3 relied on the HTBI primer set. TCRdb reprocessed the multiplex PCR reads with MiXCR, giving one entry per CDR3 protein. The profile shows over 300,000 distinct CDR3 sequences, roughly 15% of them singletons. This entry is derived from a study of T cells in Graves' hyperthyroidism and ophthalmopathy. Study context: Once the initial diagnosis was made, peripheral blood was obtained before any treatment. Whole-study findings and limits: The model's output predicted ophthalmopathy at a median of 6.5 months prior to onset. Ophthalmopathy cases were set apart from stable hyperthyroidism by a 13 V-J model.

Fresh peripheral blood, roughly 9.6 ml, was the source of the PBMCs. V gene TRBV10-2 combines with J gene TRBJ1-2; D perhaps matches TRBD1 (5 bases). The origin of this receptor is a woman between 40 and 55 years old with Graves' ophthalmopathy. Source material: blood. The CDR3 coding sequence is TGCGCCAGCAGTGAAAGGGGTTATGGCTACACCTTC. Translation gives CASSERGYGYTF.